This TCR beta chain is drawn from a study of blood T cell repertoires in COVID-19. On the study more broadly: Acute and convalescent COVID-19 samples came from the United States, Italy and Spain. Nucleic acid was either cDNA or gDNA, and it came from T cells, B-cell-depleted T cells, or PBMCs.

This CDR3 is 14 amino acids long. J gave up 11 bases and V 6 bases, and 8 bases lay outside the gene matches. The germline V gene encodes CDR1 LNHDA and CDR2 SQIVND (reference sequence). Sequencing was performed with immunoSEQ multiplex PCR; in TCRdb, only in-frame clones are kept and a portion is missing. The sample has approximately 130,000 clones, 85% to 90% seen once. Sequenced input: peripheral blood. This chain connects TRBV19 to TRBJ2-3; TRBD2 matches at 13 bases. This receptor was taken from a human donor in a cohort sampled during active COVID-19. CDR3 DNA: TGTGCCAGTAGCGGGACTAGCGGGGCCTGGAAGCAGTATTTT. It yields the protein CASSGTSGAWKQYF.